This T cell receptor (beta chain) was identified during a study of T-cell memory formation after mild COVID-19. With respect to this clonotype: Its antigen is as yet unknown.

The study, taken as a whole, reports: Certain responding clones were present in pre-infection memory, suggesting participation of cross-reactive memory.

This CDR3 comprises 14 residues. Germline lookup yields CDR1 DFQATT and CDR2 SNEGSKA (reference sequence). The V gene end was trimmed by 4 bases and the J gene end by 6 bases; junction bases not matched to a gene: 6. One entry per CDR3 protein results from TCRdb running MiXCR on the 5' RACE reads. The profile shows 250,000 to 300,000 distinct CDR3 sequences, 15% to 20% of them singletons. The specimen was PBMCs or a T cell subset sorted from them (not recorded which). V and J are TRBV20-1 and TRBJ1-2; the match to TRBD1 covers 12 bases. This clonotype originated in a man aged 18 to 30 who had mild COVID-19 (a few samples of this study predate the infection). Cell type and time point are not known. DNA of the CDR3: TGCAGTGCTATAGGGACAGGGGGCCGGGATGGCTACACCTTC. Translation gives CSAIGTGGRDGYTF.